A selection of T cell receptor beta chains follows, all from one sample in a study of T cell responses to AZD1222 COVID-19 vaccine. Sequencing used immunoSEQ multiplex PCR; TCRdb keeps in-frame clones, though not all of them. The sample consists of approximately 72,000 clones, about nine tenths of them appearing once. The sample here was peripheral blood, taken 28 days after the second AZD1222 dose. Source of these receptors: an adult who received the AZD1222 COVID-19 vaccine. CDR3s leave out the opening cysteine and the closing phenylalanine or tryptophan. The order of the fields is J gene, D gene, V gene, CDR3 protein. D genes are given only for firm matches.

>TRBJ2-5|.|TRBV5-4
ASSLGQRQETQY
>TRBJ1-2|.|TRBV4-1
ASSQERTAFNYGYT
>TRBJ2-7|TRBD2|TRBV5-5
ASSPTSGKDEQY
>TRBJ2-1|.|TRBV28
ASTIGYSSNEQF
>TRBJ2-2|.|TRBV7-9
ASSDNRANTGELF
>TRBJ2-1|.|TRBV9
ASSVRWENNEQF
>TRBJ2-7|TRBD1|TRBV18
ASSPPGTGGGEQY
>TRBJ1-4|.|TRBV4-2
ASSPPRSTNEKLF
>TRBJ1-4|.|TRBV12-3/TRBV12-4
ASSLALGKLF
>TRBJ1-5|.|TRBV19
ASNPWTGGNQPQH
>TRBJ2-1|TRBD2|TRBV7-2
ASSLAGGGAYNEQF
>TRBJ1-5|.|TRBV11-2
ASSTSGQQPQH
>TRBJ1-4|.|TRBV11-2
ASRLLGGFTNEKLF
>TRBJ2-2|TRBD1|TRBV3-1/TRBV3-2
ASSQGGTGGPTGELF
>TRBJ2-7|.|TRBV28
ASSLDRYEQY
>TRBJ1-1|.|TRBV10-3
AISGSAQNTEAF